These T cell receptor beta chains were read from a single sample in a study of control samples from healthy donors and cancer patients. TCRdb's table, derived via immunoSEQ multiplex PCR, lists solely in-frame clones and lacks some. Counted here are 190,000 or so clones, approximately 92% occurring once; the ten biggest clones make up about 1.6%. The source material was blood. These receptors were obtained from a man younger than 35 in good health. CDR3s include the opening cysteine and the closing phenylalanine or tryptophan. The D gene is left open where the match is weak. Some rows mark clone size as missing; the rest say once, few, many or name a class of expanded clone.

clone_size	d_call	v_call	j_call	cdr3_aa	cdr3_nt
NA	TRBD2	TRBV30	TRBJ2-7	CAWSVRSGGHHYEQYF	TGTGCCTGGAGTGTACGGAGCGGGGGTCACCACTACGAGCAGTACTTC
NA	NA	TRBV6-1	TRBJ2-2	CASSEGYRGLVTGELFF	TGTGCCAGCAGTGAAGGTTATCGGGGGTTAGTCACCGGGGAGCTGTTTTTT
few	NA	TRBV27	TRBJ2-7	CASSPYEAYEQYF	TGTGCCAGCAGTCCCTACGAGGCCTACGAGCAGTACTTC
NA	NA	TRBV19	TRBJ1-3	CASRRTIGNTIYF	TGTGCCAGTAGACGGACAATTGGAAACACCATATATTTT
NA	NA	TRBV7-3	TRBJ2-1	CASSPGRYEQFF	TGTGCCAGCAGCCCCGGCAGGTATGAGCAGTTCTTC
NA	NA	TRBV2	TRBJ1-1	CATLETDSNTEAFF	TGTGCCACCCTAGAGACAGACTCGAACACTGAAGCTTTCTTT
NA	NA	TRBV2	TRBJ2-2	CASSVFNTGELFF	TGTGCCAGCAGTGTGTTTAACACCGGGGAGCTGTTTTTT
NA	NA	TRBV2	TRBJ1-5	CASSDQGTSNQPQHF	TGTGCCAGCAGTGATCAGGGAACTAGCAATCAGCCCCAGCATTTT
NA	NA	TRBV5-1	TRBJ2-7	CASSLGPSISYEQYF	TGCGCCAGCAGCTTGGGACCATCAATTAGTTACGAGCAGTACTTC
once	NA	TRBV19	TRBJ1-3	CASGGGFSGNTIYF	TGTGCCAGTGGGGGGGGATTCTCTGGAAACACCATATATTTT
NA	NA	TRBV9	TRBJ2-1	CASSVDSSYNEQFF	TGTGCCAGCAGCGTAGATAGCTCCTACAATGAGCAGTTCTTC
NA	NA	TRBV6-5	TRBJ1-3	CASSPAPVTGNTIYF	TGTGCCAGCAGTCCCGCGCCAGTGACTGGAAACACCATATATTTT
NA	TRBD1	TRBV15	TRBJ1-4	CATSLGTEHATNEKLFF	TGTGCCACCAGCCTTGGGACAGAACACGCAACTAATGAAAAACTGTTTTTT
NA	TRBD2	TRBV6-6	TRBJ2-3	CASSYRTSGTDTQYF	TGTGCCAGCAGTTACCGGACTAGCGGCACAGATACGCAGTATTTT
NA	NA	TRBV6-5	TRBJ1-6	CASSSREGGSPLHF	TGTGCCAGCAGTTCTAGGGAGGGGGGTTCACCCCTCCACTTT
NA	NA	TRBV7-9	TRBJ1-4	CASSAGQFATNEKLFF	TGTGCCAGCAGCGCAGGACAGTTTGCAACTAATGAAAAACTGTTTTTT
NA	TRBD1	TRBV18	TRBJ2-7	CASSPSIGTGANEQYF	TGTGCCAGCTCACCTTCAATTGGGACAGGGGCCAACGAGCAGTACTTC
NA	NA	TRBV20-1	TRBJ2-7	CSARTQEEYF	TGCAGTGCTAGAACCCAGGAGGAGTACTTC
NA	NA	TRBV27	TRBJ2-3	CASSWTGRGTDTQYF	TGTGCCAGCAGTTGGACAGGGAGGGGTACAGATACGCAGTATTTT
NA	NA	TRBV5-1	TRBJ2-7	CASSMGGMADFTYEQYF	TGCGCCAGCAGCATGGGCGGGATGGCAGACTTTACCTACGAGCAGTACTTC
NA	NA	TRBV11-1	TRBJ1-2	CASSGRDGLLYYGYTF	TGTGCCAGCAGCGGTCGGGACGGCCTTTTGTACTATGGCTACACCTTC